This T cell receptor (beta chain) is from a study of T cell responses to AZD1222 COVID-19 vaccine. The CDR3 length is 18 residues. With respect to this clone: Its antigen is currently unknown.

Clones were read by immunoSEQ multiplex PCR, and TCRdb kept only the in-frame ones, dropping some. Of around 120,000 clones in the sample, roughly 90% were seen once. General observations from the study: Unmutated variant regions are reportedly targeted by nearly half of spike-specific TCRs. Increases in Spike-specific TCR breadth and depth were seen after two AZD1222 doses. Spike as a whole was targeted by vaccine-associated CD4 TCRs, dominant at 160-218 and 743-854. Without day 14 samples, only post-peak T cell repertoires were studied.

The sample was peripheral blood, taken on day 0 of AZD1222 vaccination. The V and J genes are TRBV21-1 and TRBJ1-5. TRBV21-1 is labeled a pseudogene. This TCR came from an adult in good health. Written as DNA, the CDR3 is TGTGCCAGCAGCAAAGCGGGGCCCACGTCGGGAATTTGTCAGCCCCAGCATTTT. Translation gives CASSKAGPTSGICQPQHF.